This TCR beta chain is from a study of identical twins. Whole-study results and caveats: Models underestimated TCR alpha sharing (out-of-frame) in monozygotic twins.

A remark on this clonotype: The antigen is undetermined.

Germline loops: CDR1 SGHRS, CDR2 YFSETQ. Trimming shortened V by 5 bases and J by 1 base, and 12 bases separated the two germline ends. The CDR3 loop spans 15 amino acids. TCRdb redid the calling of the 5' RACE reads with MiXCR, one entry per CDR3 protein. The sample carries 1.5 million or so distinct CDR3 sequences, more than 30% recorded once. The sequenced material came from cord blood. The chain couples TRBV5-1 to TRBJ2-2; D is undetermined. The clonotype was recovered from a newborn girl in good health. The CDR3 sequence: CASRPRAGNTGELFF. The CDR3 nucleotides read TGCGCCAGCAGACCTCGGGCAGGGAACACCGGGGAGCTGTTTTTT.